The clone carrying this TCR beta chain was observed many times. No antigen is known for it. Trimming pared 5 bases from V and 5 bases from J, leaving 12 bases between. Germline-derived CDR1 and CDR2 are LNHNV and YYDKDF (reference sequence). The CDR3 is 13 residues long. This entry is derived from a study of T-cell reconstitution after alpha-beta-depleted transplantation in children. As it was prepared, the TCRbeta library received unique molecular identifiers. TCRdb redid the calling of the PCR reads with MiXCR, one entry per CDR3 protein. The table includes approximately 520,000 distinct CDR3 sequences, 10% to 12% detected once. The study, taken as a whole, reports: Reportedly, roughly two months post-transplant, alpha-beta T cells arose from several hundred expanded graft clones. One year after transplant, T-cell counts and diversity came mostly from newly produced T cells.

V is TRBV15 and J is TRBJ1-1; a possible D gene is TRBD1 (5 bases). The sequence was collected from a female patient aged 2-15 years who had a stem cell transplant for aplastic anemia, so the T cells may come from the graft donor. The sequencing used PBMCs, mostly from graft donor cells, collected 180 days after TCRalphabeta/CD19-depleted stem cell transplant. CDR3 sequence (DNA): TGTGCCACCAGCCCAGGGCGGAGGACTGAAGCTTTCTTT. It translates to CATSPGRRTEAFF.